A single sample is the source of the 19 T cell receptor beta chains below, sequenced in a study of breast tumors, draining lymph nodes, adjacent tissues. Breast cancer patients provided tissue from their axillary draining lymph nodes. TCRdb processed the multiplex PCR reads anew with MiXCR; each CDR3 protein has one entry. The table includes 150,000 to 200,000 distinct CDR3 sequences, approximately 30% detected once. The sequencing sample was made of axillary lymph node tissue. These receptors all stem from a female donor with breast cancer. Some clones in this sample may be carry-over from other donors' samples.

This clonotype was detected only once. In nucleotides, the CDR3 is TGTGCCAGCAGCGTCGGGGAAAAACTGTTTTTT. Its translation: CASSVGEKLFF. V and J are TRBV9 and TRBJ1-4, with unresolved D. Per the germline V gene, CDR1 is SGDLS and CDR2 is YYNGEE. V was trimmed by 2 bases and J by 8 bases, leaving 4 bases between them. CDR3 length: 11 amino acids.

Regarding this clonotype: Being one base from a much bigger clone, this may be a read error. The CDR3 end shows no conserved phenylalanine or tryptophan, and so a read error is likely. The gene calls are TRBV7-2 and TRBJ2-5; D is perhaps TRBD2 (6 bases). The CDR3 consists of 19 residues. With 6 bases removed from V and 0 bases from J, the gap between germline ends came to 26 bases. Germline lookup yields CDR1 SGHTA and CDR2 FQGNSA. DNA for the CDR3: TGTGCCAGCAGTTTCACCCGGGACTCGACAATCAGCCACCAAGAGACCCAGTACCTC. This encodes CASSFTRDSTISHQETQYL.

This clonotype was counted at least ten times. The rearrangement uses TRBV19 and TRBJ1-4, with D unclear. The germline V gene encodes CDR1 LNHDA and CDR2 SQIVND (reference sequence). Trimming shortened V by 3 bases and J by 4 bases, and 12 bases separated the two germline ends. CDR3 length: 15 amino acids. The CDR3 bases are TGTGCCAGTAGTATGTGGACGGGAAATAATGAAAAACTGTTTTTT. As protein: CASSMWTGNNEKLFF.

This chain connects TRBV3-1 to TRBJ1-2; TRBD1 might be the D (6 bases). The CDR3 sequence is 14 residues long. V was trimmed by 4 bases and J by 4 bases, leaving 13 bases between them. Germline V gene data show CDR1 as LGHDT and CDR2 as YNNKEL (reference sequence). The CDR3 sequence: CASSLSGAGYGYTF. CDR3 in DNA: TGTGCCAGCAGCCTTTCGGGGGCGGGCTATGGCTACACCTTC. Full variable domain (rest looked up from reference TRBV3-1 and TRBJ1-2): DTAVSQTPKYLVTQMGNDKSIKCEQNLGHDTMYWYKQDSKKFLKIMFSYNNKELIINETVPNRFSPKSPDKAHLNLHINSLELGDSAVYFCASSLSGAGYGYTFGSGTRLTVV.

The chain carries TRBV9 and TRBJ2-5; the D gene is possibly TRBD2 (6 bases). Between the trimmed V and J ends, which lost 5 bases and 9 bases, there was a span of 20 bases. The CDR3 is made up of 14 amino acids. Germline V gene sequence: CDR1 SGDLS, CDR2 YYNGEE. CDR3 loop: CASSAKEGLKAQYF. CDR3 DNA: TGTGCCAGCAGTGCTAAGGAGGGCCTTAAGGCCCAGTACTTC.

Ten or more counts support this clonotype. This sequence joins TRBV7-2 and TRBJ1-4; possible D gene TRBD1, 5 bases. Trimming shortened V by 6 bases and J by 9 bases, and 23 bases separated the two germline ends. The germline V gene encodes CDR1 SGHTA and CDR2 FQGNSA. The CDR3 runs 16 residues. CDR3 residues: CASRRSSGTGEKKLFF. The CDR3 DNA sequence: TGTGCCAGCAGACGGAGCTCCGGGACGGGGGAAAAAAAACTGTTTTTT.

This clonotype came up a few times. This chain uses TRBV20-1 with TRBJ1-1, with 7 bases that match TRBD1. The CDR3 spans 14 residues. Germline V gives CDR1 DFQATT, CDR2 SNEGSKA (reference sequence). CDR3 in amino acids: CTGTRQGLWTEAFF. Here the CDR3 DNA reads TGCACCGGAACCCGACAGGGCTTGTGGACTGAAGCTTTCTTT.

This clonotype was seen many times. This may be a read error: a much more frequent sequence differs by one nucleotide. The V call is TRBV11-2, the J call TRBJ2-7; no reliable D call. Germline CDR1 reads SGHAT; CDR2 reads FQNNGV. This CDR3 is built from 13 residues. V shed 6 bases and J shed 6 bases, with 15 bases lying between them. CDR3 DNA sequence: TGTGCCAGCAGTTCACCTGGGATGGCCGAGCAGTACTTC. It codes for CASSSPGMAEQYF. The variable domain in full, completed from reference TRBV11-2 and TRBJ2-7, reads EAGVAQSPRYKIIEKRQSVAFWCNPISGHATLYWYQQILGQGPKLLIQFQNNGVVDDSQLPKDRFSAERLKGVDSTLKIQPAKLEDSAVYLCASSSPGMAEQYFGPGTRLTVT.

This clonotype has a count of ten or more. V usage is TRBV30 and J usage is TRBJ2-1; D is unresolved. Deletions cut 2 bases from V and 5 bases from J, with 13 bases between. The CDR3 has 14 amino acids. Germline V gene sequence: CDR1 GTSNPN, CDR2 SVGIG (reference sequence). The CDR3 region has the DNA TGTGCCTGGAGTAGTTTTGAGGCTAACAATGAGCAGTTCTTC. Protein sequence: CAWSSFEANNEQFF.

Ten or more counts support this clonotype. The chain recombines TRBV15 with TRBJ2-3; TRBD1 aligns across 9 bases. This CDR3 has 15 residues. The germline V gene encodes CDR1 LNHNV and CDR2 YYDKDF (reference sequence). Trimming removed 7 bases from V and 1 base from J; junction bases left unmatched: 6. In nucleotides, the CDR3 is TGTGCCACCATTCCGGGACAGGGTGGCACAGATACGCAGTATTTT. Amino acid sequence: CATIPGQGGTDTQYF.

This chain connects TRBV29-1 to TRBJ2-3; 7 nucleotides line up with TRBD2. Germline V gene sequence: CDR1 SQVTM, CDR2 ANQGSEA. J gave up 3 bases and V 6 bases, and 6 bases lay outside the gene matches. This CDR3 is 13 amino acids long. For the CDR3, the DNA is TGCAGCGTCCTAGCGGTGGAGACAGATACGCAGTATTTT. Its translation: CSVLAVETDTQYF.

The chain combines TRBV20-1 with TRBJ1-1, with a tentative D call TRBD1 (5 bases). The germline V gene encodes CDR1 DFQATT and CDR2 SNEGSKA (reference sequence). The CDR3 runs 13 residues. Trimming took 0 bases from V and 6 from J, leaving 11 bases between them. The DNA of the CDR3 is TGCAGTGCTAGAGACCAGGGTGACGCTGAAGCTTTCTTT. It translates to CSARDQGDAEAFF.

The chain uses TRBV20-1 and TRBJ2-1; D unclear. This CDR3 comprises 14 residues. The V gene's germline CDR1 is DFQATT and CDR2 SNEGSKA (reference sequence). The V end lost 6 bases, the J end lost 2 bases, and 14 bases lay between the germline ends. The CDR3 DNA reads TGCAGTGCCGAGTCTGGGGATACCTACAATGAGCAGTTCTTC. This gives the protein CSAESGDTYNEQFF.

This clonotype was counted between two and nine times. This sequence may be a read error, since a much larger clone differs from it by one base. The chain employs TRBV6-6 and TRBJ2-3, with 12 nucleotides matching TRBD2. CDR1 is MNHNY and CDR2 is SVGAGI in the germline V gene (reference sequence). The V segment lost 7 bases and the J segment 2 bases; nucleotides outside the gene matches: 13. The CDR3 sequence is 18 residues long. CDR3 coding DNA: TGTGCCAGCATTCGTACTAGCGGGAGGCCTGGGTTCACAGATACGCAGTATTTT. Its protein product is CASIRTSGRPGFTDTQYF.

This clonotype was detected many times. This chain connects TRBV6-5 to TRBJ2-7; TRBD1 aligns across 12 bases. The V gene's germline CDR1 is MNHEY and CDR2 SVGAGI. V was pared by 6 bases and J by 4 bases, with 4 bases of the junction left unmatched. This CDR3 has 14 amino acids. CDR3 loop: CASSRDRGQYEQYF. As DNA, the CDR3 is TGTGCCAGCAGCCGGGACAGGGGGCAGTACGAGCAGTACTTC.

This clonotype was recorded at least ten times. CDR3 DNA: TGTGCCAGCAGCTCCTGGCCGATTGCCTACGAGCAGTACTTC. Residues: CASSSWPIAYEQYF. The chain employs TRBV9 and TRBJ2-7; D remains unclear. Germline CDR1 is SGDLS and CDR2 is YYNGEE. CDR3 length equals 14 residues. V was cut by 4 bases and J by 2 bases, with 13 bases left in between.

This clonotype was seen a handful of times. A much larger clone lies a single base off, so this may be a read error. The missing conserved phenylalanine or tryptophan at the end of this CDR3 makes a read error likely. This chain uses TRBV7-2 with TRBJ2-5; D unclear. Germline CDR1 and CDR2: SGHTA and FQGNSA. The ends were cut back, 1 base at V and 5 bases at J, with 11 bases in the middle. The CDR3 extends over 14 amino acids. CDR3 loop: CASSLDQLVETQYL. CDR3 bases: TGTGCCAGCAGCTTAGACCAGCTTGTGGAGACCCAGTACCTC.

As concerns this clonotype: A read error is possible here, since a much larger clone lies one base away. V gene TRBV9 combines with J gene TRBJ2-5, with 10 positions matching TRBD2. The CDR3 has 14 residues. Germline V lookup: CDR1 SGDLS, CDR2 YYNGEE. The CDR3, as DNA: TGTGCCAGCAGCGATAGCGGGAGGCGGGAGACCCAGTCCTTC. Residues: CASSDSGRRETQSF.

The chain uses TRBV19 and TRBJ2-3; the D is unclear. Trimming removed 5 bases from V and 6 bases from J, with 21 bases in between. Looked up from germline, CDR1 is LNHDA and CDR2 is SQIVND (reference sequence). The CDR3 loop spans 16 amino acids. Here the CDR3 DNA reads TGTGCCAGTAGTTCAGGTGATTGGACCCATGGGGATACGCAGTATTTT. It is translated as CASSSGDWTHGDTQYF.